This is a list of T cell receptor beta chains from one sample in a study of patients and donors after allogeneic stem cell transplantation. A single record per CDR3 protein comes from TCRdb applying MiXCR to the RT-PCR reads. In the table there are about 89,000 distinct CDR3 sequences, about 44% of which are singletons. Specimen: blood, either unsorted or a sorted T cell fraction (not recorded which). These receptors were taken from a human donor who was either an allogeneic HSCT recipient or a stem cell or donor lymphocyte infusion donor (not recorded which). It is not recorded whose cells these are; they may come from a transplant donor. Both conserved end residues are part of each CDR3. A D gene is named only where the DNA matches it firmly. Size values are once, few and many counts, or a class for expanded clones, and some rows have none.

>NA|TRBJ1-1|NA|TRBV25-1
CASSAYWDNTEAFF
TGTGCCAGCAGTGCATACTGGGACAACACTGAAGCTTTCTTT
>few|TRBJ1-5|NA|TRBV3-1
CASSQGRTINQPQHF
TGTGCCAGCAGCCAAGGCAGGACTATCAATCAGCCCCAGCATTTT
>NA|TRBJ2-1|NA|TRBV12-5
CASAIVGNNEQFF
TGTGCTAGTGCAATCGTCGGGAACAATGAGCAGTTCTTC
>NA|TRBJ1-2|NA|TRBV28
CASRQQGNYGYTF
TGTGCCAGCAGACAACAGGGAAACTATGGCTACACCTTC
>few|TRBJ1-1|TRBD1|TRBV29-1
CSAGGQGGTEAFF
TGCAGCGCAGGGGGGCAGGGAGGCACTGAAGCTTTCTTT
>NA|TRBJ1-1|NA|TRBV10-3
CAISGQEENTEAFF
TGTGCCATCAGTGGACAGGAGGAGAACACTGAAGCTTTCTTT
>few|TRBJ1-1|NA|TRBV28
CASSLAGLGAFF
TGTGCCAGCAGTTTGGCGGGATTGGGAGCTTTCTTT
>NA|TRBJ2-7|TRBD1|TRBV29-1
CSVERGQAEQYF
TGCAGCGTTGAAAGGGGGCAGGCTGAGCAGTACTTC
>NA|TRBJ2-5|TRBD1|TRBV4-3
CASSQSRQGREETQYF
TGCGCCAGCAGCCAGTCTAGACAGGGGCGGGAAGAGACCCAGTACTTC
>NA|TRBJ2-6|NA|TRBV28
CASRGSSPGANVLTF
TGTGCCAGCAGGGGATCTAGTCCCGGGGCCAACGTCCTGACTTTC
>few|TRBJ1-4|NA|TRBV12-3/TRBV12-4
CASSRTVDEKLFF
TGTGCCAGCAGTCGGACAGTAGATGAAAAACTGTTTTTT
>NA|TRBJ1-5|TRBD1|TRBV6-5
CASSLGGQSYQPQHF
TGTGCCAGCAGTTTAGGGGGACAGAGTTATCAGCCCCAGCATTTT
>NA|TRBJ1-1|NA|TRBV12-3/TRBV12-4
CASSLAFAREGEAFF
TGTGCCAGCAGTTTAGCTTTCGCCAGGGAGGGTGAAGCTTTCTTT
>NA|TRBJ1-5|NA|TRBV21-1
CASSKVGGQPQHF
TGTGCCAGCAGCAAGGTCGGGGGGCAGCCCCAGCATTTT
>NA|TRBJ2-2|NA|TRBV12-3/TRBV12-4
CASSLTENTGELFF
TGTGCCAGCAGTCTGACAGAGAACACCGGGGAGCTGTTTTTT
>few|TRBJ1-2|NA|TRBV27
CASSLEPTGYYGYTF
TGTGCCAGCAGTTTAGAACCGACAGGCTACTATGGCTACACCTTC
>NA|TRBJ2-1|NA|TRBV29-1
CSVGTRYNEQFF
TGCAGCGTTGGGACACGATACAATGAGCAGTTCTTC
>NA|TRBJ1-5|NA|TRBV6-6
CASSYSQRGSNQPQHF
TGTGCCAGCAGTTACTCGCAAAGGGGAAGCAATCAGCCCCAGCATTTT
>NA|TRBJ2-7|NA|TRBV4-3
CASSQDRFYEQYF
TGCGCCAGCAGCCAAGATCGTTTCTACGAGCAGTACTTC
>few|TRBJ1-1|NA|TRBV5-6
CASSFQTEAFF
TGTGCCAGCAGCTTCCAGACTGAAGCTTTCTTT
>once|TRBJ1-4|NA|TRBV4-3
CASSLGFSGRNEKLFF
TGCGCCAGCAGCTTAGGGTTTTCAGGGAGGAATGAAAAACTGTTTTTT
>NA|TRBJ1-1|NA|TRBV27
CASSRPGRWNTEAFF
TGTGCCAGCAGCCGCCCGGGACGGTGGAACACTGAAGCTTTCTTT
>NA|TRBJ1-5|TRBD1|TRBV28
CASSLRTGVGNQPQHF
TGTGCCAGCAGTTTAAGGACAGGGGTCGGCAATCAGCCCCAGCATTTT
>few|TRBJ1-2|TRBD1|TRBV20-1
CSARGGTGEVYGYTF
TGCAGTGCTAGAGGTGGGACAGGGGAGGTCTATGGCTACACCTTC
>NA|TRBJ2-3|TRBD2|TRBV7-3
CASSPRGRGGSTDTQYF
TGTGCCAGCAGCCCCCGAGGGCGGGGGGGGAGCACAGATACGCAGTATTTT
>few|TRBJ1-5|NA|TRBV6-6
CASQTVASNQPQHF
TGTGCCAGCCAAACTGTGGCTAGCAATCAGCCCCAGCATTTT
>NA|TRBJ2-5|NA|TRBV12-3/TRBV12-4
CASSSFSGVETQYF
TGTGCCAGCAGTTCTTTTTCGGGTGTGGAGACCCAGTACTTC
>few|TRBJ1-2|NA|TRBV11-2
CASSLGGIYGYTF
TGTGCCAGCAGCTTAGGGGGCATCTATGGCTACACCTTC
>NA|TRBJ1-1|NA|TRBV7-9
CASSYNTGRSTEAFF
TGTGCCAGCAGTTATAATACAGGGCGGAGCACTGAAGCTTTCTTT
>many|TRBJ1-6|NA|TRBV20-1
CSASLYDNSPLHF
TGCAGTGCTAGTCTCTACGATAATTCACCCCTCCACTTT